Given below is one T cell receptor (beta chain) in context. The target antigen is unknown. Clones were read by immunoSEQ multiplex PCR, and TCRdb kept only the in-frame ones, dropping some. Here the sample spans around 30,000 clones, over 70% being singletons. This sample's time point: blood 4 weeks post-SBRT, at nephrectomy. Stated treatment: 15 Gy SBRT to primary tumor, nephrectomy 4 weeks later. Nephrectomy followed 15 Gy stereotactic body radiation by 4 weeks. After SBRT, blood was collected at 2 and 4 weeks, plus baseline. This sample was taken from a study of radiation and T cells in renal cell carcinoma. Study results and limitations: From baseline, blood top tumor clonotypes peaked at 2 weeks post-radiation. Without pretreatment biopsies, baseline tumor clonotype presence was undetermined.

The sequencing used blood, collected from a patient whose treatment included radiotherapy and nephrectomy. The clonotype originates from a man between 60 and 75 years old with renal cell carcinoma.

The DNA for the CDR3 is TGTGCCAGCAGCAAGGTGGCCGGGGAGCTGTTTTTT. As protein: CASSKVAGELFF. V gene TRBV9 combines with J gene TRBJ2-2; D ambiguous. Germline-derived CDR1 and CDR2 are SGDLS and YYNGEE. The V end lost 4 bases, the J end lost 6 bases, and 7 bases lay between the germline ends. CDR3 size: 12 residues.